The clone carrying this TCR beta chain has at least ten counts. Antigen unknown. These data come from a study of T cell repertoires in cytomegalovirus infection. Looking at the study overall: Recently described HLA-C-restricted plus well-studied HLA-B-restricted CMV epitopes were used.

Notes on the study in general: The ex vivo response was dominated by HLA-C-restricted CMV-specific TCR beta clonotypes.

Trimming took off 6 bases at V and 6 bases at J, with 12 bases between the two ends. CDR3 size: 13 residues. Each CDR3 protein gets one entry after TCRdb re-called the reads with MiXCR. The sample lists about 770,000 distinct CDR3 sequences; roughly 29% were seen once. This sequence originates from a human donor in good health (CMV status not recorded). Some clones in this sample may be carry-over from other donors' samples. The input for sequencing was cultured CD8+ T cells from PBMCs, taken from culture after CMV antigen stimulation. V is TRBV12-3 or TRBV12-4 and J is TRBJ2-1; no reliable D call. CDR3 sequence (DNA): TGTGCCAGCAGAGGCCCCGGCGGCAATGAGCAGTTCTTC. Residues: CASRGPGGNEQFF.